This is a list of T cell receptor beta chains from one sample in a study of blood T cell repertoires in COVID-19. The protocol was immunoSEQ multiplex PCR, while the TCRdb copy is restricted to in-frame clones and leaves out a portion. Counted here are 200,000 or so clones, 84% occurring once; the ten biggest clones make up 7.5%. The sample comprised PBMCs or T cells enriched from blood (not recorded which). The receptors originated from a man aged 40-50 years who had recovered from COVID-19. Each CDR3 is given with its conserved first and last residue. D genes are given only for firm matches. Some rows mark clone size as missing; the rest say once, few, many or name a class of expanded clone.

DNA: TGTGCCATCAGGGACAGTAGCTCTGGAAACACCATATATTTT
CDR3: CAIRDSSSGNTIYF
size: .
D: .
J: TRBJ1-3
V: TRBV10-3

DNA: TGTGCCAGCAGCTTAGAGGGCAGGGTAAAACAAGAGACCCAGTACTTC
CDR3: CASSLEGRVKQETQYF
size: .
D: .
J: TRBJ2-5
V: TRBV11-2

DNA: TGTGCCAGCAGTCCAGAGACAGGGATTAAGGACACTGAAGCTTTCTTT
CDR3: CASSPETGIKDTEAFF
size: .
D: TRBD1
J: TRBJ1-1
V: TRBV28

DNA: TGTGCCAGCAGCGAACAACAGGGGTCCTACAATGAGCAGTTCTTC
CDR3: CASSEQQGSYNEQFF
size: .
D: TRBD1
J: TRBJ2-1
V: TRBV9

DNA: TGTGCCAGCAGCCCCAGGATCGGTGAGCAGTTCTTC
CDR3: CASSPRIGEQFF
size: .
D: .
J: TRBJ2-1
V: TRBV7-2

DNA: TGTGCCAGCAGCCAAGGGGACAGGGGAAGCACAGATACGCAGTATTTT
CDR3: CASSQGDRGSTDTQYF
size: .
D: TRBD1
J: TRBJ2-3
V: TRBV7-9

DNA: TGCGCCAGCAGCTTGAACTCGCTAGCGGGGGTAAATGAGCAGTTCTTC
CDR3: CASSLNSLAGVNEQFF
size: once
D: TRBD2
J: TRBJ2-1
V: TRBV5-1

DNA: TGTGCCTGGAGTCGGACAGATACTCCTAACTATGGCTACACCTTC
CDR3: CAWSRTDTPNYGYTF
size: .
D: .
J: TRBJ1-2
V: TRBV30

DNA: TGTGCCAGCAGGAACAGGTACTATGAAGCTTTCTTT
CDR3: CASRNRYYEAFF
size: .
D: .
J: TRBJ1-1
V: TRBV5-8

DNA: TGTGCCAGCAGCTTAAGACAGGGGGCGCAGGATACGCAGTATTTT
CDR3: CASSLRQGAQDTQYF
size: .
D: TRBD1
J: TRBJ2-3
V: TRBV7-2

DNA: TGTGCCAGCAGCGATCCTACAGGGGGGAATACTGAAGCTTTCTTT
CDR3: CASSDPTGGNTEAFF
size: few
D: TRBD1
J: TRBJ1-1
V: TRBV2

DNA: TGTGCCAGCAGCGACGGGGACAGATGGAGAAATGAGCAGTTCTTC
CDR3: CASSDGDRWRNEQFF
size: once
D: TRBD1
J: TRBJ2-1
V: TRBV9

DNA: TGTGCCAGCAGTCCCGGGGGCTCTGGAAACACCATATATTTT
CDR3: CASSPGGSGNTIYF
size: .
D: .
J: TRBJ1-3
V: TRBV28

DNA: TGTGCCAGCAGCTGGATGACAGGGCCAAGGGAAAAACTGTTTTTT
CDR3: CASSWMTGPREKLFF
size: .
D: TRBD1
J: TRBJ1-4
V: TRBV11-2

DNA: TGTGCCAGCAGACCAGGGGGCACGAACACCGGGGAGCTGTTTTTT
CDR3: CASRPGGTNTGELFF
size: .
D: TRBD1
J: TRBJ2-2
V: TRBV28

DNA: TGTGCCACCAGCAGAGATGCGGGGGGGGGTGGCTACACCTTC
CDR3: CATSRDAGGGGYTF
size: .
D: .
J: TRBJ1-2
V: TRBV15

DNA: TGTGCCAGCAGTGAGCTCCGGCGGGGCTACACCTTC
CDR3: CASSELRRGYTF
size: .
D: .
J: TRBJ1-2
V: TRBV6-1

DNA: TGTGCCAGCAGTGGAACTGCTACCGGGACAGGAACCTACGAGCAGTACTTC
CDR3: CASSGTATGTGTYEQYF
size: .
D: TRBD1
J: TRBJ2-7
V: TRBV2

DNA: TGTGCCAGTAGTCCTATCGGACTAGCGGTACCACCCTACGAGCAGTACTTC
CDR3: CASSPIGLAVPPYEQYF
size: .
D: TRBD2
J: TRBJ2-7
V: TRBV19

DNA: TGTGCCTGGAGTACCCCGGGACTACCCTACGAGCAGTACTTC
CDR3: CAWSTPGLPYEQYF
size: .
D: TRBD2
J: TRBJ2-7
V: TRBV30

DNA: TGTGCCAGCAGGCTAGCGGGGGGGCGTTACGAGCAGTACTTC
CDR3: CASRLAGGRYEQYF
size: .
D: TRBD2
J: TRBJ2-7
V: TRBV28

DNA: TGCGCCAGCTATGGGGGCGGCTACACCTTC
CDR3: CASYGGGYTF
size: .
D: .
J: TRBJ1-2
V: TRBV4-1

DNA: TGTGCCAGCAGCCAGCACGACAGGTATTACAATGAGCAGTTCTTC
CDR3: CASSQHDRYYNEQFF
size: once
D: .
J: TRBJ2-1
V: TRBV14

DNA: TGTGCCAGCAGCCAAGTCGCGACAGCCAACTCTGGAAACACCATATATTTT
CDR3: CASSQVATANSGNTIYF
size: .
D: .
J: TRBJ1-3
V: TRBV14

DNA: TGTGCCAGTAGGACGGGTTGGAACACTGAAGCTTTCTTT
CDR3: CASRTGWNTEAFF
size: .
D: .
J: TRBJ1-1
V: TRBV19

DNA: TGTGCCAGCAGTTTCATCGGTGAACTGAATGAAAAACTGTTTTTT
CDR3: CASSFIGELNEKLFF
size: .
D: .
J: TRBJ1-4
V: TRBV28

DNA: TGTGCCTGGAGTGGGGGCAGGGCTTATGGCTACACCTTC
CDR3: CAWSGGRAYGYTF
size: .
D: .
J: TRBJ1-2
V: TRBV30

DNA: TGTGCCAGCAGCTTAGCTGACAGGCAACCTTTTCCTGGCAATCAGCCCCAGCATTTT
CDR3: CASSLADRQPFPGNQPQHF
size: .
D: .
J: TRBJ1-5
V: TRBV7-6

DNA: TGTGCCAGCGATCGGGGGGACTCTAACTATGGCTACACCTTC
CDR3: CASDRGDSNYGYTF
size: .
D: .
J: TRBJ1-2
V: TRBV11-2

DNA: TGTGCCAGCAGCTCCGGACAGGCAGAAGCTTTCTTT
CDR3: CASSSGQAEAFF
size: .
D: TRBD1
J: TRBJ1-1
V: TRBV7-8

DNA: TGTGCCAGCAGTTTTTCCCGCTCGGTTGGTTCACCCCTCCACTTT
CDR3: CASSFSRSVGSPLHF
size: .
D: .
J: TRBJ1-6
V: TRBV28

DNA: TGTGCCAGCACTAAAGGGACAGGGATCAATCAGCCCCAGCATTTT
CDR3: CASTKGTGINQPQHF
size: .
D: TRBD1
J: TRBJ1-5
V: TRBV28

DNA: TGCGCCAGCAGCTTATCACAGGGGTCCTACAATGAGCAGTTCTTC
CDR3: CASSLSQGSYNEQFF
size: .
D: TRBD1
J: TRBJ2-1
V: TRBV5-1

DNA: TGTGCCAGCAGGACAGAATCGCAAGCTTTCTTT
CDR3: CASRTESQAFF
size: .
D: .
J: TRBJ1-1
V: TRBV12-3/TRBV12-4

DNA: TGTGCCAGCAGTTTCGGCAGGGGGGCATATGGCTACACCTTC
CDR3: CASSFGRGAYGYTF
size: .
D: TRBD1
J: TRBJ1-2
V: TRBV27

DNA: TGTGCCAGCAGTCCGGGGACAGGCGTTTGGGATAGCAATCAGCCCCAGCATTTT
CDR3: CASSPGTGVWDSNQPQHF
size: few
D: TRBD1
J: TRBJ1-5
V: TRBV6-6

DNA: TGTGCCAGTAGTAGAGTACAGGGCACCACATACTTC
CDR3: CASSRVQGTTYF
size: .
D: .
J: TRBJ2-5
V: TRBV19

DNA: TGTGCCAGCAGCCGGAGGAGATCTGGAAACACCATATATTTT
CDR3: CASSRRRSGNTIYF
size: .
D: .
J: TRBJ1-3
V: TRBV3-1/TRBV3-2

DNA: TGTGCCAGCAGTCGACAGGGGAGCTCCTATAATTCACCCCTCCACTTT
CDR3: CASSRQGSSYNSPLHF
size: .
D: TRBD1
J: TRBJ1-6
V: TRBV6-6

DNA: TGCGCCAGCAGTGGGGGAGGCCCTTCCTACGAGCAGTACTTC
CDR3: CASSGGGPSYEQYF
size: .
D: .
J: TRBJ2-7
V: TRBV5-1